This entry lists 8 T cell receptor beta chains sequenced from one sample in a study of blood T cell repertoires in COVID-19. The data were produced by immunoSEQ multiplex PCR, yet TCRdb's version contains in-frame clones alone and is incomplete. The table lists around 150,000 clones, around 80% of them singletons. Sequencing was performed on peripheral blood. These receptor sequences come from a man aged 60 to 75 with acute or convalescent COVID-19.

This rearrangement joins TRBV10-3 to TRBJ2-7, with 9 bases fitting TRBD1. The ends lost 7 bases at V and 2 bases at J; junction bases unmatched: 6. The CDR3 length is 14 residues. The germline V gene encodes CDR1 ENHRY and CDR2 SYGVKD. The CDR3 bases are TGTGCCATCAACCCGGGACAGGGCACCTACGAGCAGTACTTC. It encodes CAINPGQGTYEQYF.

V gene TRBV18 combines with J gene TRBJ2-6; D remains unclear. Trimming pared 6 bases from V and 0 bases from J, leaving 9 bases between. CDR3 length: 15 residues. Germline V gene lookup returns CDR1 KGHSH and CDR2 LQKENI. The CDR3 DNA follows: TGTGCCAGCTCGTCAGGATTCTCTGGGGCCAACGTCCTGACTTTC. Translation: CASSSGFSGANVLTF.

The CDR3 coding sequence is TGTGCCAGCAGTGCGGCGACAGGGTCAATTTACGAGCAGTACTTC. Protein product: CASSAATGSIYEQYF. The rearrangement uses TRBV27 and TRBJ2-7; 7 nucleotides align to TRBD1. Germline trimming cut 5 bases from V and 4 bases from J; bases unmatched to any gene: 11. The germline V gene encodes CDR1 MNHEY and CDR2 SMNVEV (reference sequence). CDR3 size: 15 residues.

CDR3 sequence reads: CASSPGGQGSYGYTF. DNA of the CDR3: TGTGCCAGCAGCCCCGGGGGACAGGGGAGCTATGGCTACACCTTC. This chain uses TRBV7-6 with TRBJ1-2, with 10 nucleotides matching TRBD1. The V and J ends lost 5 bases and 4 bases, in that order; junction bases with no gene match: 7. CDR3 length equals 15 residues. Germline values: CDR1 SGHVS, CDR2 FNYEAQ. Variable domain in full (rest from reference TRBV7-6 and TRBJ1-2): GAGVSQSPRYKVTKRGQDVALRCDPISGHVSLYWYRQALGQGPEFLTYFNYEAQQDKSGLPNDRFSAERPEGSISTLTIQRTEQRDSAMYRCASSPGGQGSYGYTFGSGTRLTVV.

V is TRBV24-1 and J is TRBJ2-3; D is perhaps TRBD2 (6 bases). The CDR3 loop spans 15 amino acids. Trimming took off 5 bases at V and 3 bases at J, with 14 bases between the two ends. Germline CDR1 KGHDR, CDR2 SFDVKD. The CDR3 region has the DNA TGTGCCACCAGTGCTGCGGCAGGGAGGACAGATACGCAGTATTTT. Translated, it gives CATSAAAGRTDTQYF.

The chain joins TRBV28 to TRBJ2-7, with TRBD1 matching over 9 bases. The V and J ends lost 5 bases and 0 bases, in that order; junction bases with no gene match: 8. This CDR3 comprises 16 residues. CDR1 MDHEN and CDR2 SYDVKM come from the germline V gene. CDR3 nucleotide sequence: TGTGCCAGCAGTCAATGGGGACAGGGCAGCTCCTACGAGCAGTACTTC. Translation gives CASSQWGQGSSYEQYF.

This chain connects TRBV25-1 to TRBJ1-1, with 7 bases lining up with TRBD1. The CDR3 is 15 amino acids. With 3 bases clipped from V and 5 bases from J, the junction kept 9 bases outside the gene matches. CDR1 and CDR2 from the germline V gene are MGHDK and SYGVNS. For the CDR3, the DNA is TGTGCCAGCAGTGATCGGGCAACAGGGGCGACTGAAGCTTTCTTT. Encoded protein: CASSDRATGATEAFF.

This clone has more than one count but fewer than ten. The chain is built from TRBV7-9 and TRBJ1-1; no reliable D call. This CDR3 spans 14 amino acids. Germline V CDR1 and CDR2: SEHNR, FQNEAQ (reference sequence). V was trimmed by 1 base and J by 1 base, leaving 7 bases between them. CDR3 DNA: TGTGCCAGCAGCTTAGAGACACAGAACACTGAAGCTTTCTTT. As protein: CASSLETQNTEAFF. The whole variable domain, filled in from reference TRBV7-9 and TRBJ1-1, reads DTGVSQNPRHKITKRGQNVTFRCDPISEHNRLYWYRQTLGQGPEFLTYFQNEAQLEKSRLLSDRFSAERPKGSFSTLEIQRTEQGDSAMYLCASSLETQNTEAFFGQGTRLTVV.